The 13 T cell receptor beta chains given below trace back to one sample, sequenced in a study of blood T cells in healthy people across ages. Primed by a sample-barcoded 5' primer and a J-beta primer mix, a second PCR proceeded for about 7 to 11 cycles. TCRdb re-derived calls from the 5' RACE reads in MiXCR, one entry per CDR3 protein. The repertoire includes approximately 1,000,000 distinct CDR3 sequences, around two fifths of them detected once, and around 13% sits in the top ten. The sequenced material came from blood. These receptors originate from a young man in good health.

This clonotype was observed once. CDR3 coding DNA: TGTGCCATCAGTGAGTCCGCTAACAGGGGGCGAACTGAAGCTTTCTTT. It yields the protein CAISESANRGRTEAFF. This sequence joins TRBV10-3 and TRBJ1-1; 9 bases line up with TRBD1. Trimming took 0 bases from V and 5 from J; bases not matched to a gene: 7. The CDR3 sequence is 16 residues long. Germline lookup yields CDR1 ENHRY and CDR2 SYGVKD.

This clonotype turned up a few times. The V call is TRBV9, the J call TRBJ2-1; D not certain. Trimming shortened V by 0 bases and J by 5 bases, and 15 bases separated the two germline ends. CDR3 size: 16 residues. CDR1 SGDLS and CDR2 YYNGEE come from the germline V gene. In nucleotides, the CDR3 is TGTGCCAGCAGCGTAGGGGTTAGTCGGACCGACAATGAGCAGTTCTTC. Translation gives CASSVGVSRTDNEQFF.

V is TRBV20-1 and J is TRBJ1-2; perhaps TRBD1 as D (6 bases). CDR1 and CDR2 (germline): DFQATT, SNEGSKA (reference sequence). This CDR3 has 14 amino acids. V was pared by 0 bases and J by 5 bases, with 13 bases between. The DNA of the CDR3 is TGCAGTGCTAGAGACCCGGGGGGGGCGTATGGCTACACCTTC. Its translation is CSARDPGGAYGYTF.

This clonotype has only a few counts. This chain uses TRBV29-1 with TRBJ1-1; D gene ambiguous. This CDR3 contains 14 residues. The V gene's germline CDR1 is SQVTM and CDR2 ANQGSEA. Trimming stripped 1 base from V and 2 bases from J, with 11 bases between. The CDR3 sequence is CSVEVAKLNTEAFF. As DNA, the CDR3 is TGCAGCGTTGAAGTAGCGAAACTAAACACTGAAGCTTTCTTT.

This clonotype was counted only a few times. This chain connects TRBV20-1 to TRBJ2-5; D gene unclear. CDR3 size: 13 residues. The V end lost 6 bases, the J end lost 2 bases, and 13 bases lay between the germline ends. Germline V gives CDR1 DFQATT, CDR2 SNEGSKA (reference sequence). The chain's CDR3 is CSAPVGRQETQYF. CDR3 DNA: TGCAGTGCCCCCGTCGGGCGGCAAGAGACCCAGTACTTC.

This clonotype came up a few times. The CDR3 here is CASSQGQGRREKLFF. The CDR3 coding sequence is TGCGCCAGCAGCCAGGGACAGGGGCGACGAGAAAAACTGTTTTTT. This chain joins TRBV4-3 and TRBJ1-4; the match to TRBD1 covers 10 bases. V dropped 3 bases and J dropped 8; count of bases not matched to a gene: 6. The CDR3 sequence is 15 residues long. Germline V lookup: CDR1 LGHNA, CDR2 YSLEER.

A few counts support this clonotype. V is TRBV27 and J is TRBJ2-7, with a possible D match to TRBD2 (6 bases). Trimming shortened V by 5 bases and J by 1 base, and 15 bases separated the two germline ends. The CDR3 contains 15 residues. Germline V CDR1 and CDR2: MNHEY, SMNVEV (reference sequence). CDR3 bases: TGTGCCAGCAGTCGAGGAGGGTTGGAATCCTACGAGCAGTACTTC. It is translated as CASSRGGLESYEQYF.

To note about this clonotype: Since a much larger clone is just one base distant, this may be a read error. The chain employs TRBV27 and TRBJ2-5; D is unclear. Trimming left V 6 bases short and J 11 bases short, with 19 bases between. Germline-derived CDR1 and CDR2 are MNHEY and SMNVEV (reference sequence). The CDR3 totals 13 residues. Here the CDR3 reads CASRGGSYNEQYF. CDR3 sequence (DNA): TGTGCCAGCAGAGGCGGCTCCTACAATGAGCAGTACTTC.

There are a few counts of this clonotype. The chain is built from TRBV2 and TRBJ1-1, with no clear D. Trimming took off 5 bases at V and 4 bases at J, with 14 bases between the two ends. Germline V CDR1 and CDR2: SNHLY, FYNNEI. CDR3 length: 14 amino acids. This CDR3 is CASSFHEVGTEAFF. As DNA, the CDR3 is TGTGCCAGCAGTTTCCACGAGGTGGGCACTGAAGCTTTCTTT.

V usage is TRBV5-5 and J usage is TRBJ1-1, with no clear D. V gave up 4 bases and J gave up 0 bases, with 13 bases separating them. CDR3 length equals 15 residues. CDR1 SGHKS and CDR2 YYEKEE come from the germline V gene (reference sequence). The CDR3 sequence: CASSRRSSVNTEAFF. Here the CDR3 DNA reads TGTGCCAGCAGCCGCCGTTCTTCGGTGAACACTGAAGCTTTCTTT. Supplemented by reference TRBV5-5 and TRBJ1-1, the full variable domain reads DAGVTQSPTHLIKTRGQQVTLRCSPISGHKSVSWYQQVLGQGPQFIFQYYEKEERGRGNFPDRFSARQFPNYSSELNVNALLLGDSALYLCASSRRSSVNTEAFFGQGTRLTVV.

This chain uses TRBV3-1 with TRBJ1-4; maybe TRBD1 (6 bases). In germline, CDR1 is LGHDT, CDR2 YNNKEL (reference sequence). The CDR3 length is 15 residues. V lost 4 bases and J 8 bases, leaving 17 bases between the germline ends. CDR3 DNA sequence: TGTGCCAGCAGCCCCCGCGGGACACTGGGCGAAAAACTGTTTTTT. Its translation is CASSPRGTLGEKLFF.

The chain couples TRBV6-2 or TRBV6-3 to TRBJ2-5; D is possibly TRBD1 (6 bases). V was cut by 6 bases and J by 4 bases, with 18 bases left in between. Germline values: CDR1 MNHEY, CDR2 SVGEGT. The CDR3 runs to 15 residues. CDR3 sequence: CASSTYRDKGETQYF. The DNA for the CDR3 is TGTGCCAGCAGCACTTACCGGGACAAAGGAGAGACCCAGTACTTC.

The chain recombines TRBV4-1 with TRBJ1-2; D is ambiguous. The ends were cut back, 0 bases at V and 6 bases at J, with 23 bases in the middle. Germline V gene data show CDR1 as MGHRA and CDR2 as YSYEKL. The CDR3 spans 18 residues. The CDR3 coding sequence is TGCGCCAGCAGCCAAGAATCTTTGCGAAGGGCCCGATTCCATGGCTACACCTTC. It is translated as CASSQESLRRARFHGYTF.